The clone carrying this T cell receptor beta chain was observed a few times. What it binds is unknown. The same CDR3 also results from other DNA sequences found in this sample. The data stem from a study of cytomegalovirus exposure and HLA in healthy donors. Study-wide results and limits: In a later analysis, DRB1 alleles had the most associated TCRs; HLA-C alleles the fewest. TCR beta V- and J-gene trimming was later associated with a missense DCLRE1C variant.

The CDR3 is made up of 14 amino acids. Germline-derived CDR1 and CDR2 are SGHRS and YFSETQ. The junction had 3 bases not matched to a gene; V was cut back by 4 bases and J by 4 bases. Primers included in the PCR were 60 Vbeta and 13 Jbeta primers. Profiling relied on immunoSEQ multiplex PCR, and the TCRdb table lists in-frame clones only, not all of them. The table has about 150,000 clones, over 80% seen once; the top ten hold around 1.6%. Source material: PBMCs. The receptor was isolated from a woman under 30 in good health and CMV-seronegative. The chain has TRBV5-1 and TRBJ1-2; 11 nucleotides agree with TRBD1. DNA of the CDR3: TGCGCCAGCAGCGATGGGACAGGGGGCTATGGCTACACCTTC. Amino acids: CASSDGTGGYGYTF.